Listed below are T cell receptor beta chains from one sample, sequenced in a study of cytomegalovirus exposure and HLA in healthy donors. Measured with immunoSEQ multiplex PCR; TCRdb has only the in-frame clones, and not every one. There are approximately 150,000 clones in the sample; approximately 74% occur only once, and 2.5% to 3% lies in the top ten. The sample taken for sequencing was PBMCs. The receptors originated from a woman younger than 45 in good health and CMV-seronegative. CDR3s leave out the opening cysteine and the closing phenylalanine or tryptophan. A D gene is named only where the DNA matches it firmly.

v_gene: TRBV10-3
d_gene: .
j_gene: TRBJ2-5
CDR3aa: AISDDGGPREETQY

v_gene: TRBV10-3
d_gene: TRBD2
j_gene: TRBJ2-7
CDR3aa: AMGLAGGNEQY

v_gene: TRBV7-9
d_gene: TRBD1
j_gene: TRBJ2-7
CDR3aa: ASSFGTGLPYEQY

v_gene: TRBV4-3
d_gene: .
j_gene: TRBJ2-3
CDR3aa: ASSQARGISDTQY

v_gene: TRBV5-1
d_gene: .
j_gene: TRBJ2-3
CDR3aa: ASANLGTDTQY

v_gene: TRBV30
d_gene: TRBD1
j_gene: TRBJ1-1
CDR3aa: AWSVTGEEGAF

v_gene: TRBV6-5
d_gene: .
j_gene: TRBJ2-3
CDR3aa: ASSNQRTSTDTQY

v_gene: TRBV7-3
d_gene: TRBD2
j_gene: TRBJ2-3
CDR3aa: ASSSTPGLTQY

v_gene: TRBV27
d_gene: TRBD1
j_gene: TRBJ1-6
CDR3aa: ASSLRGQGASPLH

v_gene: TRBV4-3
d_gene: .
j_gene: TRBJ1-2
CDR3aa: ASGMGLDYGYT

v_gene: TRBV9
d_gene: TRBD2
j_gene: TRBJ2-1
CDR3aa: ASSVEVSGGWDEQF

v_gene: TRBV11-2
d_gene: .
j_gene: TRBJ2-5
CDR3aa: ASSPPGRGETQY

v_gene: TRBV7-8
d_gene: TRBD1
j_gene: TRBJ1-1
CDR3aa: ASSPGTGYTEAF

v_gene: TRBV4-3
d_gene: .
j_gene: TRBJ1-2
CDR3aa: ASSQDYGYGYT

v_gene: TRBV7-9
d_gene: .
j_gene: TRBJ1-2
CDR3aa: ASSLDRVYGYT

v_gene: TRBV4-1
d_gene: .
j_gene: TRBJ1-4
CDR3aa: ASSLGLLVRREKLF

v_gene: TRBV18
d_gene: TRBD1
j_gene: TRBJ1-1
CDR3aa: ASSPGQGSNTEAF

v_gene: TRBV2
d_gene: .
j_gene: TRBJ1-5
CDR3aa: ASSEPPRPQH

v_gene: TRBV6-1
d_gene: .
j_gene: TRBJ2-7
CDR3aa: ASRVTGADYEQY

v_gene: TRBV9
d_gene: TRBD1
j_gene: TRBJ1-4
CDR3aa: ASSVEGAENEKLF

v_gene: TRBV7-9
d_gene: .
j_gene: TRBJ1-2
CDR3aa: ASSGTLSYGYT

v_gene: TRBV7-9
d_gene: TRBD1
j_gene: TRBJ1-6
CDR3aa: ATTEGQSSYNSPLH

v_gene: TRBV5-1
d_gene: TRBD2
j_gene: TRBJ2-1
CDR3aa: ASSGSGGYNEQF

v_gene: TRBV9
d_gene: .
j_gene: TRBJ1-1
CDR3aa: ASSKRGSTEAF

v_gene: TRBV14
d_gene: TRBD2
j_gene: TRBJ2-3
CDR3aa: ASSQGLAGRIDTQY

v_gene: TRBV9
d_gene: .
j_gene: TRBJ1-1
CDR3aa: ASSVESEEGLQLKAF